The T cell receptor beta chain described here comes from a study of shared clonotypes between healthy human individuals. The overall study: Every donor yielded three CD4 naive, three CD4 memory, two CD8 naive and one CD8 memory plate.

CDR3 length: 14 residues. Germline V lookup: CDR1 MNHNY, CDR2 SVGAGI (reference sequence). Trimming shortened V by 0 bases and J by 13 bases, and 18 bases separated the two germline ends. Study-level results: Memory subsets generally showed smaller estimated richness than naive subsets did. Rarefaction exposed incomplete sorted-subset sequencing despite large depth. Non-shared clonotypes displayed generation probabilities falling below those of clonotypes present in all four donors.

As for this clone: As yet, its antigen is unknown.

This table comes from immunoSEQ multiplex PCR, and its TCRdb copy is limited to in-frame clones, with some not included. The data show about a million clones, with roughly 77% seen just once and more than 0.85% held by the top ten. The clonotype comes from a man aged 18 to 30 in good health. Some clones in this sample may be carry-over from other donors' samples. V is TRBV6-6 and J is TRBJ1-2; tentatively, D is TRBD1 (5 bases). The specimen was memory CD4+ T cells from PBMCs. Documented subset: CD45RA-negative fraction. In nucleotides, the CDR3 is TGTGCCAGCAGTTACTCGATTGGGGCGCAAATCCCCACCTTC. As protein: CASSYSIGAQIPTF.